This entry lists 17 T cell receptor beta chains sequenced from one sample in a study of human T cells and chemical hapten exposure. Time point meaning: pre-sensitization, week 0. This sample's treatment: therapeutic diphenylcyclopropenone sensitization with weekly scalp DPC. Each CDR3 protein gets one entry after TCRdb re-called the RACE reads with MiXCR. The sample yields more than 55,000 distinct CDR3 sequences, roughly 10% seen once. The sample here was whole blood, taken in connection with sensitization to the hapten diphenylcyclopropenone (DPC). All receptors derive from a woman aged 40 to 50 with alopecia areata. Some clones in this sample may be carry-over from other donors' samples.

J is TRBJ2-7 and V is TRBV20-1; D is perhaps TRBD1 (7 bases). The CDR3 runs to 14 residues. Germline lookup yields CDR1 DFQATT and CDR2 SNEGSKA (reference sequence). With 3 bases removed from V and 2 bases from J, the gap between germline ends came to 14 bases. CDR3 residues: CSARGRTGAYEQYF. The CDR3 DNA reads as TGCAGTGCTAGGGGGAGGACAGGAGCCTACGAGCAGTACTTC.

This clonotype was recorded at least ten times. The J gene is TRBJ2-1, the V gene TRBV28, with 7 bases fitting TRBD1. The CDR3 is 14 amino acids. Germline lookup yields CDR1 MDHEN and CDR2 SYDVKM. J gave up 4 bases and V 8 bases, and 8 bases lay outside the gene matches. DNA for the CDR3: TGTGCCAGCTTCCAGGGACAGAGGTACAATGAGCAGTTCTTC. This codes for CASFQGQRYNEQFF.

This chain connects TRBV11-2 to TRBJ2-1, with TRBD1 matching 7 bases. Per the germline V gene, CDR1 is SGHAT and CDR2 is FQNNGV. V lost 5 bases to trimming and J lost 8 bases; unmatched junction nucleotides: 9. This CDR3 has 14 amino acids. CDR3 protein: CASSADRVSDEQFF. In DNA, the CDR3 is TGTGCCAGCAGCGCCGACAGGGTATCGGATGAGCAGTTCTTC.

There are a few counts of this clonotype. The rearrangement joins TRBV6-2 or TRBV6-3 to TRBJ2-1; TRBD1 agrees at 9 bases. Trimming removed 7 bases from V and 9 bases from J; junction bases left unmatched: 13. The CDR3 sequence is 15 residues long. The germline V gene encodes CDR1 MNHEY and CDR2 SVGEGT. CDR3 DNA: TGTGCCAGCACTGCCCGGGACAGGGTTTTGGGTGAGCAGTTCTTC. Protein sequence: CASTARDRVLGEQFF.

The sample holds a few counts of this clonotype. The rearrangement uses TRBV5-1 and TRBJ2-3; the match to TRBD2 covers 10 bases. Germline trimming cut 5 bases from V and 4 bases from J; bases unmatched to any gene: 7. CDR3 size: 15 residues. The germline V gene encodes CDR1 SGHRS and CDR2 YFSETQ. CDR3 in amino acids: CASSRAGGPPDTQYF. The CDR3 DNA reads as TGCGCCAGCAGTAGAGCGGGAGGGCCCCCAGATACGCAGTATTTT.

As concerns this clonotype: This may arise from a read error, as a much more abundant clone is one base away. This chain joins TRBV19 and TRBJ1-4; D gene uncertain. The V gene's germline CDR1 is LNHDA and CDR2 SQIVND (reference sequence). The CDR3 spans 14 residues. The V gene lost 8 bases and the J gene lost 4 bases, with 14 bases spanning the gap. DNA for the CDR3: TGTGCCAGTCGGACCCCGGGAAATAATGAAAAACTGTTTTTT. It translates to CASRTPGNNEKLFF.

The chain has TRBV12-5 and TRBJ2-5; D unresolved. This CDR3 has 14 amino acids. Between the trimmed V and J ends, which lost 1 base and 5 bases, there was a span of 11 bases. Germline CDR1 LGHNT, CDR2 FRNRAP. The CDR3 sequence: CASGLGSTGETQYF. CDR3 sequence (DNA): TGTGCTAGTGGTTTGGGGTCCACTGGCGAGACCCAGTACTTC.

The genes are TRBV11-3 and TRBJ2-1, with a weak D call TRBD2 (6 bases). Germline-derived CDR1 and CDR2 are SGHNT and YENEEA. The CDR3 spans 13 residues. V was clipped by 3 bases and J by 7 bases, with 10 bases between them. In DNA, the CDR3 is TGTGCCAGCAGCTTCCCAGGGAGGAATGAGCAGTTCTTC. This sequence encodes CASSFPGRNEQFF.

The chain employs TRBV9 and TRBJ2-1; the match to TRBD2 covers 11 bases. The CDR3 consists of 16 residues. The J segment lost 8 bases and the V segment lost 0 bases, leaving 7 bases of the junction unmatched. Per germline, CDR1 SGDLS and CDR2 YYNGEE. As DNA, the CDR3 is TGTGCCAGCAGCGTAGCTTGGCTAGCGGGAGGCGATGAGCAGTTCTTC. Translating it yields CASSVAWLAGGDEQFF.

On this clonotype itself: A much larger clone sits a single nucleotide away, making a read error possible. The chain recombines TRBV11-2 with TRBJ2-2; D is possibly TRBD1 (5 bases). This CDR3 comprises 16 residues. Trimming took off 7 bases at V and 1 base at J, with 16 bases between the two ends. The germline CDR1 and CDR2 sequences are SGHAT and FQNNGV. In DNA, the CDR3 is TGTGCCAGCACCAAACGTGGCAGGGAGAACACCGGGGAGCTGTTTTTT. Its translation: CASTKRGRENTGELFF.

At least ten counts were recorded for this clonotype. The chain is built from TRBV30 and TRBJ1-1; TRBD1 is a possible D gene (6 bases). CDR1 is GTSNPN and CDR2 is SVGIG in the germline V gene (reference sequence). Between the trimmed V and J ends, which lost 5 bases and 5 bases, there was a span of 21 bases. The CDR3 consists of 15 residues. Here the CDR3 reads CAWAFGGARRTEAFF. Written as DNA, the CDR3 is TGTGCCTGGGCCTTCGGGGGCGCGCGTAGGACTGAAGCTTTCTTT.

Ten or more counts support this clonotype. A read error may explain this, as a much larger clone is one base away. The gene calls are TRBV7-8 and TRBJ2-1; D perhaps matches TRBD2 (5 bases). The V gene's germline CDR1 is SGHVS and CDR2 FQNEAQ. This CDR3 spans 13 amino acids. The CDR3 loop is CASSLAGVLWQFF. CDR3 in DNA: TGTGCCAGCAGCCTAGCCGGGGTTTTGTGGCAGTTCTTC.

On this clonotype itself: Relative to the germline gene, one junction end is altered; a read error may explain this. The chain joins TRBV28 to TRBJ2-4; a possible D gene is TRBD2 (6 bases). The CDR3 totals 15 residues. Germline loops: CDR1 MDHEN, CDR2 SYDVKM. The CDR3 loop reads CASSSTAGRTIGPFF. In nucleotides, the CDR3 is TGTGCCAGCAGCTCGACGGCGGGACGGACGATTGGGCCATTCTTC.

This clonotype has more than one count but fewer than ten. The CDR3 sequence is CASRPPLGEQFF. DNA of the CDR3: TGTGCCAGCAGACCTCCTCTGGGGGAGCAGTTCTTC. V and J are TRBV12-3 or TRBV12-4 and TRBJ2-1; D remains ambiguous. The V gene lost 6 bases and the J gene lost 10 bases, with 13 bases spanning the gap. This CDR3 contains 12 residues.

V gene TRBV29-1 combines with J gene TRBJ2-1; possibly TRBD1 for D (6 bases). The germline V gene has CDR1 SQVTM and CDR2 ANQGSEA. The CDR3 is made up of 11 amino acids. The CDR3 spells CRADSYNEQFF. Written as DNA, the CDR3 is TGCAGGGCGGACAGTTACAATGAGCAGTTCTTC.

The chain is built from TRBV29-1 and TRBJ1-2, with D possibly being TRBD1 (5 bases). CDR1 SQVTM and CDR2 ANQGSEA come from the germline V gene. CDR3 size: 12 residues. With 7 bases removed from V and 6 bases from J, the gap between germline ends came to 15 bases. The CDR3 sequence is CSARQSQDGYTF. CDR3 DNA: TGCAGCGCAAGACAGTCCCAAGATGGCTACACCTTC.

In this sample, this clonotype turned up once. The chain is built from TRBV29-1 and TRBJ2-3, with 7 bases that match TRBD2. From germline, CDR1 is SQVTM and CDR2 ANQGSEA. V was pared by 0 bases and J by 5 bases, with 2 bases of the junction left unmatched. The CDR3 spans 13 residues. The CDR3 is CSVEEGGRDTQYF. The DNA of the CDR3 is TGCAGCGTTGAAGAGGGCGGGAGAGATACGCAGTATTTT.